This T cell receptor (beta chain) originates from a study of control samples from healthy donors and cancer patients. Libraries were prepared by immunoSEQ multiplex PCR; TCRdb keeps only in-frame clonotypes and omits some of them. This repertoire includes under 200,000 clones. V shed 8 bases and J 7 bases; nucleotides not matched to a gene: 8. The CDR3 totals 14 residues. CDR1 is SNHLY, CDR2 FYNNEI, per germline. The clonotype comes from a woman aged 25-40 years in good health. Sequenced sample: blood. This chain connects TRBV2 to TRBJ1-4, with 9 positions matching TRBD1. The CDR3 nucleotides read TGTGCCAGCGGGGGCTACAGGGGGCGTGAAAAACTGTTTTTT. It is translated as CASGGYRGREKLFF.